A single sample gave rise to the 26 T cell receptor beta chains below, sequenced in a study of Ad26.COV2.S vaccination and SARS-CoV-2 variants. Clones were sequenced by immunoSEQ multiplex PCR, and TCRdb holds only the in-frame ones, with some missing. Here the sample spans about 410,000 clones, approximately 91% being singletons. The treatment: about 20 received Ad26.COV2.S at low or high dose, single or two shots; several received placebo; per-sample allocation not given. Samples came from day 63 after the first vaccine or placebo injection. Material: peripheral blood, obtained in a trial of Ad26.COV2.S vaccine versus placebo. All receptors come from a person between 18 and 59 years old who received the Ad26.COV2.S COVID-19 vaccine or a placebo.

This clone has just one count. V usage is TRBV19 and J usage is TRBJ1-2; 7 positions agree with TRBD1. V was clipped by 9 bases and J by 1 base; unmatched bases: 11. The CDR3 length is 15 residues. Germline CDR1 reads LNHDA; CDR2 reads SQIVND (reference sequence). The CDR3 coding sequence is TGTGCCAGCTCCCCTGGGACAGCAAATAACTATGGCTACACCTTC. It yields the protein CASSPGTANNYGYTF.

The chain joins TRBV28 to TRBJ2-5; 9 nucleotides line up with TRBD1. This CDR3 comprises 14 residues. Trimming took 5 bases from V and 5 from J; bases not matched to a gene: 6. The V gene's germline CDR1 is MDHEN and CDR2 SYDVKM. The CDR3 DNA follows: TGTGCCAGCAGTAAACAGGGGGCTCGGGAGACCCAGTACTTC. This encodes CASSKQGARETQYF.

CDR3 protein: CASSYTGANEQYF. The DNA of the CDR3 is TGTGCCAGCAGTTACACAGGGGCGAACGAGCAGTACTTC. J is TRBJ2-7 and V is TRBV6-5; 7 nucleotides match TRBD1. Germline assignment: CDR1 MNHEY and CDR2 SVGAGI. This CDR3 has 13 amino acids. The V gene end was trimmed by 2 bases and the J gene end by 5 bases; junction bases not matched to a gene: 3.

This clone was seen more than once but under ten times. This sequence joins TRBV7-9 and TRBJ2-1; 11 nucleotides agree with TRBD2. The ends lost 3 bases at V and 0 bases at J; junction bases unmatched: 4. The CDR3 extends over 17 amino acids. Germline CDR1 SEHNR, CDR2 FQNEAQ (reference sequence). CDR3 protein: CASSFRLAGPSYNEQFF. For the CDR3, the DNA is TGTGCCAGCAGCTTCCGACTAGCGGGACCCTCCTACAATGAGCAGTTCTTC.

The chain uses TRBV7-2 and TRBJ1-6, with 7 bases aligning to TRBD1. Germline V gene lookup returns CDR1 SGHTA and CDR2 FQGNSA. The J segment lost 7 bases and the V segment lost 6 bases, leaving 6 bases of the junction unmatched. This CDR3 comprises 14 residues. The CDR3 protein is CASSFQGVNSPLHF. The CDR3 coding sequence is TGTGCCAGCAGTTTTCAGGGGGTAAATTCACCCCTCCACTTT.

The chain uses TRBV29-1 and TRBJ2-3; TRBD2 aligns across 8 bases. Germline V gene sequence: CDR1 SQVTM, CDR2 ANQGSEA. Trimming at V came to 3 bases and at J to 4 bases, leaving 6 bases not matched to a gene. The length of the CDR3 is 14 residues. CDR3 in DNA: TGCAGCGTTGAGTGGAGCGGGAGCCCAGATACGCAGTATTTT. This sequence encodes CSVEWSGSPDTQYF.

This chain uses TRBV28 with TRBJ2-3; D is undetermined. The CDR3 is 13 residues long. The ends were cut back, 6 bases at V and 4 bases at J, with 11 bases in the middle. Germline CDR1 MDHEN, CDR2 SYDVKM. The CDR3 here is CASSNTRPDTQYF. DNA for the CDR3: TGTGCCAGCAGCAACACCCGCCCAGATACGCAGTATTTT.

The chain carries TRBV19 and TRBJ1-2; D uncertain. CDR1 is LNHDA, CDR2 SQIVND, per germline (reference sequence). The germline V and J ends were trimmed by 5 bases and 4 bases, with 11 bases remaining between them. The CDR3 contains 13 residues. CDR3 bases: TGTGCCAGTAGTCTTGGAGGGTTCTATGGCTACACCTTC. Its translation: CASSLGGFYGYTF.

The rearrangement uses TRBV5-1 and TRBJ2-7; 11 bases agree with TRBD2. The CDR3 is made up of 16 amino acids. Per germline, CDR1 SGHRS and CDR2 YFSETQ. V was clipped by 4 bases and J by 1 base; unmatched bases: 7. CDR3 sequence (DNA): TGCGCCAGCAGCCCTAGGACTAGCGGGCCGTCCTACGAGCAGTACTTC. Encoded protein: CASSPRTSGPSYEQYF.

The CDR3 sequence is CASSLYRRQNYGYTF. CDR3 nucleotide sequence: TGTGCCAGCAGCCTATATCGAAGACAGAACTATGGCTACACCTTC. V usage is TRBV11-2 and J usage is TRBJ1-2; tentative D call: TRBD1 (5 bases). This CDR3 spans 15 amino acids. Trimming left V 5 bases short and J 2 bases short, with 15 bases between. Germline-derived CDR1 and CDR2 are SGHAT and FQNNGV.

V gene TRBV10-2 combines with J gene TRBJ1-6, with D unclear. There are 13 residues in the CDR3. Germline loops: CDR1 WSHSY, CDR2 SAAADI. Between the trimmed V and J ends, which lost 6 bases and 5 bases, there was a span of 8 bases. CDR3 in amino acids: CASRDVHNSPLHF. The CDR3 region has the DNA TGCGCCAGCAGAGACGTCCATAATTCACCCCTCCACTTT.

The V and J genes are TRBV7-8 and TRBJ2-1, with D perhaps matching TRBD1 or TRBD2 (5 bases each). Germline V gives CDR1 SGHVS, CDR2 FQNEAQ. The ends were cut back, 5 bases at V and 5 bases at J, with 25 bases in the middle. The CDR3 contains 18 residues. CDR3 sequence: CASSTRGGPGTTNNEQFF. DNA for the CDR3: TGTGCCAGCAGCACGAGGGGTGGGCCCGGGACGACCAACAATGAGCAGTTCTTC.

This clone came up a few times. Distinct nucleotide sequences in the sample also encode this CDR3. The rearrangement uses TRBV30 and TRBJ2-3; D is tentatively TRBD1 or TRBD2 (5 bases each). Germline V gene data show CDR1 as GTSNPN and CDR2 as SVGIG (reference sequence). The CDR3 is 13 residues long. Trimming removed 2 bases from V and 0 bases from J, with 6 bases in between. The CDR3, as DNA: TGTGCCTGGAGTAGGGACAGCACAGATACGCAGTATTTT. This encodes CAWSRDSTDTQYF. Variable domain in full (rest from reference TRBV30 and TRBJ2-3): SQTIHQWPATLVQPVGSPLSLECTVEGTSNPNLYWYRQAAGRGLQLLFYSVGIGQISSEVPQNLSASRPQDRQFILSSKKLLLSDSGFYLCAWSRDSTDTQYFGPGTRLTVL.

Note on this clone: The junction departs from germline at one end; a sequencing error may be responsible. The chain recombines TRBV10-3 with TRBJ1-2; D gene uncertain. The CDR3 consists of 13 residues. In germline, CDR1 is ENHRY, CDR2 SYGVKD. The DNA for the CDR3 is TGTGCCATCAGTGGGACGGCGGGAGGTGGCCACACCTTC. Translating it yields CAISGTAGGGHTF.

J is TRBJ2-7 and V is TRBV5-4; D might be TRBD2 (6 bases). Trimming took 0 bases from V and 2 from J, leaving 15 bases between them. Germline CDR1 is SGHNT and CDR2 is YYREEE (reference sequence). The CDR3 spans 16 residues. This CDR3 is CASSLAGFSGPYEQYF. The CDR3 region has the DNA TGTGCCAGCAGCTTGGCCGGTTTTAGCGGCCCCTACGAGCAGTACTTC.

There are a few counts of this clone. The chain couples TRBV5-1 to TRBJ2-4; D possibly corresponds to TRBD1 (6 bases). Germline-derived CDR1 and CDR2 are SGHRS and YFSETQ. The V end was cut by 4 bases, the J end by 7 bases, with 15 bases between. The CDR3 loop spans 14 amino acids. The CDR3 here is CASSPGAQGNIQYF. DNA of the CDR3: TGCGCCAGCAGCCCCGGGGCTCAGGGGAACATTCAGTACTTC.

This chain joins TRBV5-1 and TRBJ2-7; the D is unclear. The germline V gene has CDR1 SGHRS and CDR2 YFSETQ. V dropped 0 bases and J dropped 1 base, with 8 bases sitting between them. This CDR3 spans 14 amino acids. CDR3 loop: CASSLGQPSYEQYF. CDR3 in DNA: TGCGCCAGCAGCTTGGGGCAGCCGTCCTACGAGCAGTACTTC.

The CDR3 region has the DNA TGTGCCAGCAGCTCCGGACAGGGAATTACTTCACCCCTCCACTTT. This sequence encodes CASSSGQGITSPLHF. V gene TRBV7-9 combines with J gene TRBJ1-6, with TRBD1 identical over 8 bases. The CDR3 is 15 amino acids. The V and J ends lost 4 bases and 9 bases, in that order; junction bases with no gene match: 8. The germline CDR1 and CDR2 sequences are SEHNR and FQNEAQ (reference sequence). The whole variable domain, filled in from reference TRBV7-9 and TRBJ1-6, reads DTGVSQNPRHKITKRGQNVTFRCDPISEHNRLYWYRQTLGQGPEFLTYFQNEAQLEKSRLLSDRFSAERPKGSFSTLEIQRTEQGDSAMYLCASSSGQGITSPLHFGNGTRLTVT.

This CDR3 reads CASSLNRQETQYF. In nucleotides, the CDR3 is TGTGCCAGCAGCTTGAACAGGCAAGAGACCCAGTACTTC. This sequence joins TRBV7-3 and TRBJ2-5; possible D gene TRBD1, 5 bases. The germline V gene encodes CDR1 SGHTA and CDR2 FQGTGA. The CDR3 has 13 residues. V lost 3 bases to trimming and J lost 2 bases, with 7 bases between them. Supplemented by reference TRBV7-3 and TRBJ2-5, the full variable domain reads GAGVSQTPSNKVTEKGKYVELRCDPISGHTALYWYRQSLGQGPEFLIYFQGTGAADDSGLPNDRFFAVRPEGSVSTLKIQRTERGDSAVYLCASSLNRQETQYFGPGTRLLVL.

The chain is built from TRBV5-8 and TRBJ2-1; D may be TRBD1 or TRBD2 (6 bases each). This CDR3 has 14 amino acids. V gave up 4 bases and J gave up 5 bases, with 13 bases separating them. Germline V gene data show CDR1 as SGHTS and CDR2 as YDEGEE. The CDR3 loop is CASSPEGGHNEQFF. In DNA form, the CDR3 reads TGTGCCAGCAGCCCGGAGGGGGGCCACAATGAGCAGTTCTTC. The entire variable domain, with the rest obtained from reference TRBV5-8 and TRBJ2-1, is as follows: EAGVTQSPTHLIKTRGQQATLRCSPISGHTSVYWYQQALGLGLQFLLWYDEGEERNRGNFPPRFSGRQFPNYSSELNVNALELEDSALYLCASSPEGGHNEQFFGPGTRLTVL.

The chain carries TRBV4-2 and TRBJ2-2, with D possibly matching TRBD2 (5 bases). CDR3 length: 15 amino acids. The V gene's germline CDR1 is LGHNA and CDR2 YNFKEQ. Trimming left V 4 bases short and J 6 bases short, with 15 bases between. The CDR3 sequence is CASSPQRKAAGELFF. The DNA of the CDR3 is TGTGCCAGCAGCCCCCAGAGGAAAGCGGCCGGGGAGCTGTTTTTT.

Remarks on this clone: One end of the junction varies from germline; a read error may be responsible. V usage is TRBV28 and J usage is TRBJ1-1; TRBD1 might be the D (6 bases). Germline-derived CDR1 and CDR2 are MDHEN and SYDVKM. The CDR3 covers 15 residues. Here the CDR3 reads CASTLKDRPNTEAFF. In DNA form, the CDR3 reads TGTGCCAGCACTTTAAAGGACAGACCGAACACTGAAGCTTTCTTT.

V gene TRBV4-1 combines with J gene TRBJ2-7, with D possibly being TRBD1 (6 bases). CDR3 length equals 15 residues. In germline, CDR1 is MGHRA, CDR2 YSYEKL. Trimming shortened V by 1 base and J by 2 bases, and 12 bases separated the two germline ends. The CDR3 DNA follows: TGCGCCAGCAGCCAAGCATCAGGGGATACCTACGAGCAGTACTTC. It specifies CASSQASGDTYEQYF.

CDR3 protein: CSVKGAGELFF. The CDR3 bases are TGCAGCGTGAAAGGGGCCGGGGAGCTGTTTTTT. This chain connects TRBV29-1 to TRBJ2-2; possibly TRBD1 for D (5 bases). The CDR3 spans 11 residues. Per the germline V gene, CDR1 is SQVTM and CDR2 is ANQGSEA. Trimming pared 6 bases from V and 6 bases from J, leaving 8 bases between.

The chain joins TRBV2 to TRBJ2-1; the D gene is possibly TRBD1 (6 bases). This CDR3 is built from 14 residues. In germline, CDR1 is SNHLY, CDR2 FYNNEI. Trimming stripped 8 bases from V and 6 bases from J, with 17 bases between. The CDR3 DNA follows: TGTGCCAGCCGGGTAGGCGTCAGGGGCAATGAGCAGTTCTTC. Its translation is CASRVGVRGNEQFF.

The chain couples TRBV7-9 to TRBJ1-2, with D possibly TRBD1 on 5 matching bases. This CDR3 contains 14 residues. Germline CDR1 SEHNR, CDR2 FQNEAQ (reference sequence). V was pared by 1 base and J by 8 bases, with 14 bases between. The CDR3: CASSLGQSMKGYTF. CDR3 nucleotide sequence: TGTGCCAGCAGCTTAGGACAGTCTATGAAGGGCTACACCTTC.